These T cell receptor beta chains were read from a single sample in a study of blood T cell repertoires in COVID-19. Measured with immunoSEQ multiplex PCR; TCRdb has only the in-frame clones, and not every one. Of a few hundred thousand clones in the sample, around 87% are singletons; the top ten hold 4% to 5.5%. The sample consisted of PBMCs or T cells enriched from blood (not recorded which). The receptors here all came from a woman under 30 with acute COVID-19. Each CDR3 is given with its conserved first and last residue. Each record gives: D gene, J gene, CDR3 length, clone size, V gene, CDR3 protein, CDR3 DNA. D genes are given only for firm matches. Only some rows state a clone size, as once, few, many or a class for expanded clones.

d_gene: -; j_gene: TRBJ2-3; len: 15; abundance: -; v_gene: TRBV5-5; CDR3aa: CASSLNRDSTDTQYF; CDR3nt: TGTGCCAGCAGCTTGAACAGGGATAGCACAGATACGCAGTATTTT
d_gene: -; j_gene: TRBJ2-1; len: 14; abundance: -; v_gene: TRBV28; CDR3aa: CASSLSLVYNEQFF; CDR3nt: TGTGCCAGCAGTTTAAGTCTAGTGTACAATGAGCAGTTCTTC
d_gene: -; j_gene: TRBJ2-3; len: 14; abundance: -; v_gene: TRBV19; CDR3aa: CASRRQPSTDTQYF; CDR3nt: TGTGCCAGTAGGCGACAGCCCAGCACAGATACGCAGTATTTT
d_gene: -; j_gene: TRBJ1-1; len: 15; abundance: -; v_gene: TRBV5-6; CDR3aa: CASSLDTAMNTEAFF; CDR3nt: TGTGCCAGCAGCTTAGACACAGCAATGAACACTGAAGCTTTCTTT
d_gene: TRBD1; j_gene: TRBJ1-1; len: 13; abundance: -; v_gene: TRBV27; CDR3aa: CASKGGAETEAFF; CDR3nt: TGTGCCAGCAAAGGGGGCGCAGAGACTGAAGCTTTCTTT
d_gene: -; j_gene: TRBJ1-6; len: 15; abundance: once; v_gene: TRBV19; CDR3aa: CASSAGYPPNSPLHF; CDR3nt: TGTGCCAGCAGCGCCGGGTATCCTCCTAATTCACCCCTCCACTTT
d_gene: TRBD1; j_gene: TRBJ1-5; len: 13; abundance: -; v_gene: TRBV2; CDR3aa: CASRTGGTQPQHF; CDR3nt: TGTGCCAGCAGGACAGGGGGGACTCAGCCCCAGCATTTT
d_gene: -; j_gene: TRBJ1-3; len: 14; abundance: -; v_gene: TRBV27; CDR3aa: CASSPQGAGNTIYF; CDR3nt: TGTGCCAGCAGTCCGCAGGGCGCGGGGAACACCATATATTTT
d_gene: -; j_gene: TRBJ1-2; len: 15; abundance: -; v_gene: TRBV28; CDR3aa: CASSLEQVVYYGYTF; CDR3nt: TGTGCCAGCAGTTTAGAACAGGTGGTATACTATGGCTACACCTTC
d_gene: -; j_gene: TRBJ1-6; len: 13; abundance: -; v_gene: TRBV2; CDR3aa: CASSEAHTSPLHF; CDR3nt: TGTGCCAGCAGTGAAGCCCACACTTCACCCCTCCACTTT
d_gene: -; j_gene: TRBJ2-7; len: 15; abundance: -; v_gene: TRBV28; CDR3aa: CASNQRTVLAYEQYF; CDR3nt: TGTGCCAGCAACCAGAGGACAGTGCTGGCCTACGAGCAGTACTTC
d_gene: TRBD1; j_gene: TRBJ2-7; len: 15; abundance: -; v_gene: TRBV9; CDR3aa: CASSVDGQARGEQYF; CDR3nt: TGTGCCAGCAGCGTAGACGGACAGGCGAGGGGGGAGCAGTACTTC
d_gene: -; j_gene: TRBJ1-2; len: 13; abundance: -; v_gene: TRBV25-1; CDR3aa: CASSEAGTYGYTF; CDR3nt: TGTGCCAGCAGTGAGGCAGGTACCTATGGCTACACCTTC